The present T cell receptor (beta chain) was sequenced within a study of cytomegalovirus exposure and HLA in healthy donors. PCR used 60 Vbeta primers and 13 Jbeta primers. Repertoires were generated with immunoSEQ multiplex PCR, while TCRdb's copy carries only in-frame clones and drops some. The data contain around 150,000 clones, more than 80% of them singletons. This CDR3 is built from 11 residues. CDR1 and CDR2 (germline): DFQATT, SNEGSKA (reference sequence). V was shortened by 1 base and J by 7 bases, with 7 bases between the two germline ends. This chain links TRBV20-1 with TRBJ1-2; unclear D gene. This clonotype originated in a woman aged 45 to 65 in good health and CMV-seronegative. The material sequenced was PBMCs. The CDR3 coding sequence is TGCAGTGCTAGAGTGCGAGGTGGCTACACCTTC. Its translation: CSARVRGGYTF.